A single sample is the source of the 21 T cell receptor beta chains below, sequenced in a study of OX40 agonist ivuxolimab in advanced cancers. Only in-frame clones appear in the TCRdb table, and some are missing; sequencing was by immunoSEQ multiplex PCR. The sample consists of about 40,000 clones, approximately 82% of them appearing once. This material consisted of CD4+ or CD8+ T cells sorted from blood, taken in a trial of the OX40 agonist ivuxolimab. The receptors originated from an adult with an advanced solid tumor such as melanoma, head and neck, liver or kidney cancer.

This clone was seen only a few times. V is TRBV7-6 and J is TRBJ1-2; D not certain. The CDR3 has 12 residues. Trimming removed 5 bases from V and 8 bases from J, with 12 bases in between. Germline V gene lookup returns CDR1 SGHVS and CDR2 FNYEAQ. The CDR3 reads CASSPGWQGYTF. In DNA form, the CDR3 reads TGTGCCAGCAGCCCCGGGTGGCAAGGCTACACCTTC.

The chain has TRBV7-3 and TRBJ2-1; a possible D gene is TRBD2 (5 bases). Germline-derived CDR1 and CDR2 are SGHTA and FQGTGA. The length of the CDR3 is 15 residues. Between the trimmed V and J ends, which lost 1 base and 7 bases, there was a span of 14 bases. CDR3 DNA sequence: TGTGCCAGCAGCTTAAGTAATGGACTTCGGAATGAGCAGTTCTTC. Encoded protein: CASSLSNGLRNEQFF.

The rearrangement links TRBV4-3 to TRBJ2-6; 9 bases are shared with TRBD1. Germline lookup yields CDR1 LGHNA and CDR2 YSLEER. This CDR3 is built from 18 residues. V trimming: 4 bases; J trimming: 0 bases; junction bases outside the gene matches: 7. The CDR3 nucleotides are TGCGCCAGCAGCCCTATGGGACAGGGAATCTCTGGGGCCAACGTCCTGACTTTC. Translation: CASSPMGQGISGANVLTF.

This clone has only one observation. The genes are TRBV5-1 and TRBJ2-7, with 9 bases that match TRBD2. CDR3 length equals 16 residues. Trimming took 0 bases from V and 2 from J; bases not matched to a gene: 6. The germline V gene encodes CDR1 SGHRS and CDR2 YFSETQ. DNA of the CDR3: TGCGCCAGCAGCTTGGTTGGCGGGGGGGCGGCCTACGAGCAGTACTTC. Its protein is CASSLVGGGAAYEQYF.

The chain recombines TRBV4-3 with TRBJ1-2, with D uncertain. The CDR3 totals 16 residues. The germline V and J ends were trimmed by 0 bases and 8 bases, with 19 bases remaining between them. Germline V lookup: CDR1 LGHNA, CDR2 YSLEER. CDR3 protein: CASSQDGGQRWAGYTF. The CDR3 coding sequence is TGCGCCAGCAGCCAAGATGGCGGTCAGCGTTGGGCAGGCTACACCTTC.

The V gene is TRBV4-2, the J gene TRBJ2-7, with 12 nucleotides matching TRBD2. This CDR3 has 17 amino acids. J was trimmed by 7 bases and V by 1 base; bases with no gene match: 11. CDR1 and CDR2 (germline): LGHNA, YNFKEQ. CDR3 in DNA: TGTGCCAGCAGCCAAGTTCTAGCGGGAGGGCCCTCCTTTGAGCAGTACTTC. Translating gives CASSQVLAGGPSFEQYF.

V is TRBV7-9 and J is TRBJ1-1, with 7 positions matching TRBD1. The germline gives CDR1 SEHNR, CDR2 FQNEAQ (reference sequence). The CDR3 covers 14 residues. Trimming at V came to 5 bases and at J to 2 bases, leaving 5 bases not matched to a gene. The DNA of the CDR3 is TGTGCCAGCAGCGAGGGACAGCGCAACACTGAAGCTTTCTTT. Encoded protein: CASSEGQRNTEAFF.

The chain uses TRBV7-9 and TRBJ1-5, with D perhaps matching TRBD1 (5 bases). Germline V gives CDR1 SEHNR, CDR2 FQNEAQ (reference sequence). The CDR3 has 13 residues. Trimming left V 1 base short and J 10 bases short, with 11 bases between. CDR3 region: CASSLDGGNPQHF. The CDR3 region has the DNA TGTGCCAGCAGCTTAGACGGGGGGAATCCCCAGCATTTT.

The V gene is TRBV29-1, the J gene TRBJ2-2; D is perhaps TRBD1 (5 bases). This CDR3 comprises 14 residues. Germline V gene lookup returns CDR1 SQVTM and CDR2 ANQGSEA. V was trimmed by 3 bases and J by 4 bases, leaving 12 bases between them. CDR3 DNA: TGCAGCGTTGACCAGGGTCTCGGCACCGGGGAGCTGTTTTTT. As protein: CSVDQGLGTGELFF.

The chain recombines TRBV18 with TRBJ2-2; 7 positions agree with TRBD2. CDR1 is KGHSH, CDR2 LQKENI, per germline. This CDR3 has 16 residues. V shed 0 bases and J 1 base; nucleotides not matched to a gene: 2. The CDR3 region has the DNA TGTGCCAGCTCACCACCTGCTAGCGGGAACACCGGGGAGCTGTTTTTT. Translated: CASSPPASGNTGELFF.

CDR3 sequence (DNA): TGTGCCAGCAGCGGGTTCGCGGGGGGGCTAGGCGAGCAGTACTTC. Protein sequence: CASSGFAGGLGEQYF. The gene calls are TRBV7-6 and TRBJ2-7, with 9 bases identical to TRBD2. Germline CDR1 and CDR2: SGHVS and FNYEAQ. CDR3 size: 15 residues. With V trimmed by 5 bases and J by 6 bases, 11 bases remained unmatched.

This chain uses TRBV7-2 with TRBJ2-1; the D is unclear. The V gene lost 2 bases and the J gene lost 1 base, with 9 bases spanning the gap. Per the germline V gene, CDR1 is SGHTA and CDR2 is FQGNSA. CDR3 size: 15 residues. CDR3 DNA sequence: TGTGCCAGCAGCTTACTGGGGAAGTCCTACAATGAGCAGTTCTTC. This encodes CASSLLGKSYNEQFF.

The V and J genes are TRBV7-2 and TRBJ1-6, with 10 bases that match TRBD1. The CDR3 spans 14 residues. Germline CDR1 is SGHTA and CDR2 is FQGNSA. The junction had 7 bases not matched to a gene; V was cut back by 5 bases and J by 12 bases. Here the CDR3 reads CASSPGQGGGPLHF. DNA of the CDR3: TGTGCCAGCAGCCCCGGACAGGGGGGGGGACCCCTCCACTTT.

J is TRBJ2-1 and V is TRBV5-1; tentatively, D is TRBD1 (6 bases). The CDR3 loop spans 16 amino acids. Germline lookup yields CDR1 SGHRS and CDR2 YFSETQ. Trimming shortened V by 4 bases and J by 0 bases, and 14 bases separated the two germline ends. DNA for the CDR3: TGCGCCAGCAGCGAGTTACAGGGCATCTCCTACAATGAGCAGTTCTTC. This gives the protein CASSELQGISYNEQFF.

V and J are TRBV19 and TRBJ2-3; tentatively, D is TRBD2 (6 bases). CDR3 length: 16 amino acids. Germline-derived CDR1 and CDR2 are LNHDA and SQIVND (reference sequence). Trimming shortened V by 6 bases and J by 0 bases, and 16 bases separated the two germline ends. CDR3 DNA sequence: TGTGCCAGTAGCGAACCGGGACTGATTAGCACAGATACGCAGTATTTT. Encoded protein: CASSEPGLISTDTQYF.

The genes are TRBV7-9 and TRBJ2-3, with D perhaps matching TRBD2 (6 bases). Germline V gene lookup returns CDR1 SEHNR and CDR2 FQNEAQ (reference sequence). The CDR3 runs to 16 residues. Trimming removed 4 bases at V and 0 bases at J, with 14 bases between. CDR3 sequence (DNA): TGTGCCAGCAGCTCGCCCTACGGGGGTAGCACAGATACGCAGTATTTT. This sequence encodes CASSSPYGGSTDTQYF.

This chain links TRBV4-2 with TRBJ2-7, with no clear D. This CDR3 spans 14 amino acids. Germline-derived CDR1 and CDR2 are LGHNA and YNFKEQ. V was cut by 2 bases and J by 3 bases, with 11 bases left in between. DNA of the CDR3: TGTGCCAGCAGCCAAAGGGCGAACAACTACGAGCAGTACTTC. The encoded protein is CASSQRANNYEQYF.

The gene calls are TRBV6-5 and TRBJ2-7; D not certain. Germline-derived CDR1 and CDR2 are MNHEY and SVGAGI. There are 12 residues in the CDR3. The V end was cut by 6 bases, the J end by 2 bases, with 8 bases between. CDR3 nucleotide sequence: TGTGCCAGCAGGCTAGGACCCTACGAGCAGTACTTC. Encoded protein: CASRLGPYEQYF.

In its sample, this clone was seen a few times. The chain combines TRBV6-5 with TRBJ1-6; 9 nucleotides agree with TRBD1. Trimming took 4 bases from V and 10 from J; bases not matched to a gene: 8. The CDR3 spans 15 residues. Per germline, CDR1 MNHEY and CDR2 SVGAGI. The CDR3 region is CASSLGTGRRSPLHF. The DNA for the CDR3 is TGTGCCAGCAGTTTGGGGACAGGGAGGAGGTCACCCCTCCACTTT.

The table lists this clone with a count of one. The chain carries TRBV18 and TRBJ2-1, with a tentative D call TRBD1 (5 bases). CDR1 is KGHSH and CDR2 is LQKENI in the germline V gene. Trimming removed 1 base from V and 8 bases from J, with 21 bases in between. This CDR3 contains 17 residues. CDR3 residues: CASSPHGAGRSRDEQFF. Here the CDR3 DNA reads TGTGCCAGCTCACCACATGGGGCAGGGCGTTCTAGGGATGAGCAGTTCTTC.

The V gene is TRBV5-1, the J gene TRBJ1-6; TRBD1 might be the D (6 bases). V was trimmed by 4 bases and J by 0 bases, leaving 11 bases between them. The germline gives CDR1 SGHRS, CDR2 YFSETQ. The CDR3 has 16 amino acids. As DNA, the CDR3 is TGCGCCAGCAGCCCCCGACAGGCCTCCTATAATTCACCCCTCCACTTT. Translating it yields CASSPRQASYNSPLHF.